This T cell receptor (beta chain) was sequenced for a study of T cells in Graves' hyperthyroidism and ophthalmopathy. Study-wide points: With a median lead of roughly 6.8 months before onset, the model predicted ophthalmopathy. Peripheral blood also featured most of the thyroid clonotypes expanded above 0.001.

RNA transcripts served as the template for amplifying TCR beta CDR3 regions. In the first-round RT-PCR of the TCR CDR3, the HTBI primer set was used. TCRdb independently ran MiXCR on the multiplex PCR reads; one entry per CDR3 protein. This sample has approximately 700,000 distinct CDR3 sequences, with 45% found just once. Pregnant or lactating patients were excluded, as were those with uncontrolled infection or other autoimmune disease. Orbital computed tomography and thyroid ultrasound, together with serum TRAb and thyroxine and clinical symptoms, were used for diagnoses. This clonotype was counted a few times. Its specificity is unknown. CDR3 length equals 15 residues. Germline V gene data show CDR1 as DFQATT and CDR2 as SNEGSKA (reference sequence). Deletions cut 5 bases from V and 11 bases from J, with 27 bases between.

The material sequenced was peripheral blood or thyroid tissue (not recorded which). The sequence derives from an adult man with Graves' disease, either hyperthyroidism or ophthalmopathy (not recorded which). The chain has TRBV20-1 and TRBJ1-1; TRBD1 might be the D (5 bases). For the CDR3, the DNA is TGCAGTGCTCTTCACACCATGGGGCGGGTAAGAAGCGCTTTCTTT. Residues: CSALHTMGRVRSAFF.